This TCR beta chain was profiled in a study of blood T cell repertoires in COVID-19. At the level of the study: Samples of COVID-19 (acute and convalescent) were obtained from the United States, Italy and Spain. PBMCs, B-cell-depleted T cells, or T cells provided the cDNA or gDNA that made up the material.

Authors' data handling: Reference gene primer amplification yielded estimated nucleated cell counts. The assay was immunoSEQ multiplex PCR, and TCRdb's table has in-frame clones only and misses some. V, J and clone size reflect that table, while D and trimming were determined from the DNA. The profile shows more than 200,000 clones, about nine tenths of them singletons. The length of the CDR3 is 15 residues. J was trimmed by 5 bases and V by 6 bases; bases with no gene match: 11. Germline loops: CDR1 MNHEY, CDR2 SMNVEV (reference sequence). Adults between about 18 and 95 years of age took part from about 24 US areas.

This receptor was identified in a woman aged 18-35 years who had recovered from COVID-19. The chain recombines TRBV27 with TRBJ2-5; 8 nucleotides agree with TRBD2. The sample consisted of PBMCs or T cells enriched from blood (not recorded which). CDR3 coding DNA: TGTGCCAGCAGCCAAGGTAGCGGGACTTGGGAGACCCAGTACTTC. Translating it yields CASSQGSGTWETQYF.